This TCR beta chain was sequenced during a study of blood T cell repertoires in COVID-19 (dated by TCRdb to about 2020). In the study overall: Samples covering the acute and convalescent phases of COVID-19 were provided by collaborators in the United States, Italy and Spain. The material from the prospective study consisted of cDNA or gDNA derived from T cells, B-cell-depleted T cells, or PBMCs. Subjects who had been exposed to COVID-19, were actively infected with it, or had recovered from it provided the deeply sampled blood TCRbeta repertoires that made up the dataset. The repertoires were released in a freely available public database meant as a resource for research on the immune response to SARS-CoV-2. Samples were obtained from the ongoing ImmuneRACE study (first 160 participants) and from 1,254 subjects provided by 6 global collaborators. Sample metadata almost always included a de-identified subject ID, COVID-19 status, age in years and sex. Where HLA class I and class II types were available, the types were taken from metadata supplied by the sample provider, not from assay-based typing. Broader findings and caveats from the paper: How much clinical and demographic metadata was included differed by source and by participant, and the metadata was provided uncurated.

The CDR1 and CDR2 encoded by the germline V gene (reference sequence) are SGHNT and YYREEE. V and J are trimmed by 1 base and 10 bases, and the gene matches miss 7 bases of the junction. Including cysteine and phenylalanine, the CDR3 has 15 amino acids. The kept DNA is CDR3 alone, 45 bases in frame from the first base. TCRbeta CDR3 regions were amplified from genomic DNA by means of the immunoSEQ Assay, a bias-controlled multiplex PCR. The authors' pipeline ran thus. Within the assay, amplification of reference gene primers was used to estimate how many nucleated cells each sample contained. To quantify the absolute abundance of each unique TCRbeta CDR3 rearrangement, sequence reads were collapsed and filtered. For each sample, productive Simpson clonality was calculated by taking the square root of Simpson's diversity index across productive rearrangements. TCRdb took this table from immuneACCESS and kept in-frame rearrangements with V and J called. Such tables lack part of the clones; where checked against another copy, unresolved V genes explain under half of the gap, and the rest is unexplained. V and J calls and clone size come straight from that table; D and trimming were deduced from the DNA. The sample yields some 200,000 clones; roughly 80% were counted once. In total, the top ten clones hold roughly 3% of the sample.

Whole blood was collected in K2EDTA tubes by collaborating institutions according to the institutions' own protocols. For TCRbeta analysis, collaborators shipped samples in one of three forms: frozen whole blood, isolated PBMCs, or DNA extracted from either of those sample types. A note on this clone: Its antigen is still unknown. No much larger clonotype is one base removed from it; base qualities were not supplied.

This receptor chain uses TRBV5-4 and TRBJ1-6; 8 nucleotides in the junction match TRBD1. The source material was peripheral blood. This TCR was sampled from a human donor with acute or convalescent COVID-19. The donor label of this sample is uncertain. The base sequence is TGTGCCAGCAGCTTGATCGACAGGGGAGGCTCACCCCTCCACTTT. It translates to CASSLIDRGGSPLHF. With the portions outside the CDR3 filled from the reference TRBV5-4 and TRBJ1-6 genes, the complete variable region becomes ETGVTQSPTHLIKTRGQQVTLRCSSQSGHNTVSWYQQALGQGPQFIFQYYREEENGRGNFPPRFSGLQFPNYSSELNVNALELDDSALYLCASSLIDRGGSPLHFGNGTRLTVT.